A single T cell receptor (beta chain) is shown here with its context. This clone's antigen is unknown. The input lacks base qualities; no much larger clone sits a single base away. These data come from a study of Ad26.COV2.S vaccination and SARS-CoV-2 variants (dated by TCRdb to the early 2020s). Regarding the research as a whole: Donors in the vaccine arm were drawn from COV1001, a phase I-IIa trial of Ad26.COV2.S in healthy adults that was multicentre, randomized, double-blind and placebo-controlled. Ad26.COV2.S was administered intramuscularly at a dose of 5x10^10 or 1x10^11 viral particles, either as one shot or as two shots given 56 days apart. TCRbeta repertoire sequencing was used to assess the specificity and breadth of SARS-CoV-2-reactive T cell receptors after Ad26.COV2.S vaccination. A total of 32 samples were included in the TCR-sequenced set, comprising around 19 Ad26.COV2.S vaccine recipients, 5 placebo recipients and 8 SARS-CoV-2 convalescent individuals. Trial participants were randomized into five groups of five: low-dose or high-dose Ad26.COV2.S given once or twice, or placebo on both occasions. Blinding of investigators to trial group allocation was maintained during experiments and outcome assessment.

Study-wide findings and limitations: Spike-specific TCR breadth was higher in Ad26.COV2.S recipients than in placebo recipients (P = 0.0014). Substantial breadth of spike-specific CD8+ and CD4+ T cell responses was reported after vaccination. The study lacked the statistical power to compare responses across vaccine doses or regimens. Vaccine and placebo recipients had comparable non-spike TCR breadth, which fits with the vaccine containing only spike. It was noted by the authors that total T cell responses may have been underestimated by the TCR breadth and depth analyses.

Taken with the paper, the label for treatment or condition translates to: about 20 received Ad26.COV2.S at low or high dose, single or two shots; 5 received placebo; per-sample allocation not given. Repertoires of vaccine and placebo recipients were sequenced from samples collected on day 63 after the first injection. Cohort 1b enrolled around 23 adults aged 18-55 years at a single site in Boston, USA, between 29 July and 7 August 2020. Ad26.COV2.S was a replication-incompetent adenovirus type 26 vector that expressed a prefusion-stabilized SARS-CoV-2 spike protein derived from the original Wuhan strain. The immunoSEQ Assay was used to sequence TCRbeta CDR3 regions. After extraction, genomic DNA underwent amplification by bias-controlled multiplex PCR, followed by high-throughput sequencing. In the paper's pipeline: Collapsing and filtering of sequences were performed to quantify the absolute abundance of each unique TCRbeta CDR3 region. T cell fraction was estimated by normalizing TCRbeta template counts to usable DNA, which was measured by amplifying reference genes present in all nucleated cells. Repertoire TCRs were annotated as SARS-CoV-2-specific by exact matching of V gene, CDR3 amino acid sequence and J gene to a known reactive TCR set. The reference SARS-CoV-2 TCR set was obtained from MIRA and was filtered for enrichment in COVID-19-positive ImmuneCODE repertoires, whereby public or cross-reactive TCRs were removed. Using the MIRA antigens, annotated TCRs were further analysed by specific ORF or by position within an ORF. Depth was the summed frequency of annotated unique rearrangements, while breadth was defined as annotated unique rearrangements over total unique productive rearrangements. Two-sided Wilcoxon rank-sum tests were applied when comparing TCR breadth between groups. In TCRdb, the immuneACCESS table is reduced to in-frame sequences with V and J assigned. These tables do not hold every clone; where another copy was compared, an unresolved V gene accounts for under half, and the others remain unexplained. Clone size and the V and J calls come from that table; the DNA yielded D and trimming. The sample yields some 350,000 clones; 85% were counted once. Clones ranked in the top ten supply around 3% of the sample.

CDR3 length: 12 amino acids, cysteine to phenylalanine. Of the read, only the CDR3 DNA is kept; its 36 bases are in frame from base 1. Cut back by 6 bases and 0 bases, the V and J ends lie 2 bases apart. Sequencing used peripheral blood, obtained in a trial of Ad26.COV2.S vaccine versus placebo. Recombination joined TRBV12-3 or TRBV12-4 with TRBJ1-4, with no reliable assignment of the D segment. The clonotype comes from a person between 18 and 65 years old who received the Ad26.COV2.S COVID-19 vaccine or a placebo. The sequenced DNA: TGTGCCAGCAGAGCAACTAATGAAAAACTGTTTTTT. Its translation is CASRATNEKLFF.